One and the same sample provided the 21 T cell receptor beta chains below, sequenced in a study of blood T cell repertoires in COVID-19. The repertoire was sequenced with immunoSEQ multiplex PCR; TCRdb's copy has only in-frame clones and lacks some. Of over 60,000 clones in the sample, roughly 89% were seen once. Sequenced sample: peripheral blood. These TCRs come from a woman in her forties or fifties with active COVID-19.

This chain connects TRBV29-1 to TRBJ2-3; the D gene is possibly TRBD2 (5 bases). Per the germline V gene, CDR1 is SQVTM and CDR2 is ANQGSEA. The CDR3 has 13 residues. CDR3: CSEQKGGSDTQYF. The CDR3 DNA reads as TGCAGTGAACAAAAGGGTGGGAGTGATACGCAGTATTTT.

The rearrangement uses TRBV10-3 and TRBJ1-2; D is uncertain. Germline V gives CDR1 ENHRY, CDR2 SYGVKD. The V end lost 4 bases, the J end lost 4 bases, and 13 bases lay between the germline ends. The CDR3 contains 14 residues. CDR3 loop: CAISGAGGFYGYTF. The CDR3 DNA reads TGTGCCATCAGTGGGGCAGGAGGTTTCTATGGCTACACCTTC.

The CDR3 loop is CASRQTSGRTGELFF. In DNA, the CDR3 is TGTGCCAGCAGGCAGACTAGCGGGAGAACCGGGGAGCTGTTTTTT. This chain joins TRBV3-1 (or the pseudogene TRBV3-2) and TRBJ2-2; 12 nucleotides match TRBD2. CDR3 length equals 15 residues. CDR1 LGHDT and CDR2 YNNKEL come from the germline V gene (reference sequence). Unmatched junction bases numbered 4, after V lost 6 bases and J lost 5 bases.

V and J are TRBV27 and TRBJ2-1; 10 positions match TRBD2. With V trimmed by 3 bases and J by 3 bases, 5 bases remained unmatched. The CDR3 totals 16 residues. Germline-derived CDR1 and CDR2 are MNHEY and SMNVEV (reference sequence). CDR3 amino acids: CASSFSGTSVYNEQFF. The CDR3 bases are TGTGCCAGCAGTTTCTCCGGGACTAGCGTCTACAATGAGCAGTTCTTC.

The rearrangement joins TRBV4-2 to TRBJ2-7; 7 bases are a match to TRBD2. The CDR3 is made up of 16 amino acids. Germline values: CDR1 LGHNA, CDR2 YNFKEQ. With 1 base clipped from V and 0 bases from J, the junction kept 6 bases outside the gene matches. CDR3 DNA sequence: TGTGCCAGCAGCCAAGGCGCCCTAGCGGACTCCTACGAGCAGTACTTC. Translating gives CASSQGALADSYEQYF.

The chain combines TRBV5-6 with TRBJ2-6, with a weak D call TRBD1 (6 bases). Per the germline V gene, CDR1 is SGHDT and CDR2 is YYEEEE. Between the trimmed V and J ends, which lost 2 bases and 4 bases, there was a span of 10 bases. The CDR3 spans 15 residues. CDR3: CASSFTGPGANVLTF. CDR3 sequence (DNA): TGTGCCAGCAGCTTCACAGGGCCAGGGGCCAACGTCCTGACTTTC.

This clone was picked up one time. The chain is built from TRBV14 and TRBJ1-3; D gene unclear. V gave up 1 base and J gave up 4 bases, with 14 bases separating them. CDR1 is SGHDN, CDR2 FVKESK, per germline. The CDR3 is made up of 16 amino acids. CDR3 region: CASSQGRGSSGNTIYF. Written as DNA, the CDR3 is TGTGCCAGCAGCCAAGGCAGAGGGAGCAGCGGAAACACCATATATTTT.

V usage is TRBV6-2 or TRBV6-3 and J usage is TRBJ2-7; D possibly corresponds to TRBD2 (6 bases). This CDR3 is 15 amino acids long. Germline CDR1 reads MNHEY; CDR2 reads SVGEGT. V dropped 0 bases and J dropped 2 bases, with 11 bases sitting between them. The CDR3 coding sequence is TGTGCCAGCAGTTACTCGAGCGGGTCCCCCTACGAGCAGTACTTC. This translates into CASSYSSGSPYEQYF.

The genes are TRBV2 and TRBJ1-3; 8 bases fit TRBD1. The CDR3 is 17 amino acids. Germline values: CDR1 SNHLY, CDR2 FYNNEI. J was trimmed by 0 bases and V by 6 bases; bases with no gene match: 10. The CDR3 coding sequence is TGTGCCAGCAGAGCCACCCTCGACAGGGGCTCTGGAAACACCATATATTTT. Translated: CASRATLDRGSGNTIYF.

The chain is built from TRBV9 and TRBJ2-3, with 8 bases fitting TRBD2. Germline-derived CDR1 and CDR2 are SGDLS and YYNGEE. The V and J ends lost 4 bases and 1 base, in that order; junction bases with no gene match: 5. The CDR3 consists of 15 residues. The CDR3 region is CASSYGLAGTDTQYF. DNA of the CDR3: TGTGCCAGCAGCTACGGACTAGCCGGCACAGATACGCAGTATTTT.

The chain is built from TRBV19 and TRBJ2-2; 10 positions agree with TRBD1. V dropped 3 bases and J dropped 6; count of bases not matched to a gene: 10. The CDR3 is made up of 17 amino acids. The germline V gene encodes CDR1 LNHDA and CDR2 SQIVND (reference sequence). For the CDR3, the DNA is TGTGCCAGTAGTATTGGGGCTTTCGGACAGGGGGCCGGGGAGCTGTTTTTT. Translation: CASSIGAFGQGAGELFF.

This clone was observed once. The chain has TRBV18 and TRBJ2-4; TRBD1 agrees at 9 bases. The CDR3 extends over 16 amino acids. Losses at the gene ends were 2 bases for V and 5 bases for J; bases not matched to a gene: 7. Germline lookup yields CDR1 KGHSH and CDR2 LQKENI. The CDR3 protein is CASSPTTGGVQNIQYF. The DNA of the CDR3 is TGTGCCAGCTCACCAACCACAGGGGGCGTTCAAAACATTCAGTACTTC.

The V gene is TRBV9, the J gene TRBJ1-1; D not certain. The germline CDR1 and CDR2 sequences are SGDLS and YYNGEE. This CDR3 has 14 amino acids. The V and J ends lost 4 bases and 11 bases respectively, with 21 bases between them. CDR3 sequence (DNA): TGTGCCAGCAGCCCACGCGGGGTACTGGGTTTTGCTTTCTTT. It yields the protein CASSPRGVLGFAFF.

This clone was seen a single time. The chain uses TRBV6-5 and TRBJ1-1, with TRBD1 matching 8 bases. V shed 3 bases, J shed 4 bases, and the junction held 7 bases outside the gene matches. Germline V gene lookup returns CDR1 MNHEY and CDR2 SVGAGI. This CDR3 spans 15 amino acids. CDR3 bases: TGTGCCAGCAGTTATCGCCCCACAGGGGGCACTGAAGCTTTCTTT. Amino acids: CASSYRPTGGTEAFF.

The chain is built from TRBV5-1 and TRBJ2-7, with 12 positions matching TRBD1. The V gene's germline CDR1 is SGHRS and CDR2 YFSETQ. The V and J ends lost 3 bases and 6 bases, in that order; junction bases with no gene match: 4. The CDR3 runs to 14 residues. The CDR3 DNA is TGCGCCAGCAGCTGGGGACAGGGGGCAGGCGAGCAGTACTTC. It yields the protein CASSWGQGAGEQYF.

This clone was found once. V usage is TRBV6-5 and J usage is TRBJ2-3, with D uncertain. CDR1 and CDR2 from the germline V gene are MNHEY and SVGAGI. V shed 5 bases and J shed 5 bases, with 8 bases lying between them. The CDR3 runs 12 residues. The CDR3 DNA is TGTGCCAGCAGTCGAGCCGGAGATACGCAGTATTTT. The encoded protein is CASSRAGDTQYF.

The chain recombines TRBV7-8 with TRBJ2-7; the match to TRBD1 covers 8 bases. V shed 5 bases and J 6 bases; nucleotides not matched to a gene: 6. This CDR3 is 13 amino acids long. Germline V lookup: CDR1 SGHVS, CDR2 FQNEAQ. For the CDR3, the DNA is TGTGCCAGCAGCGTCGGACAGGGTACCGAGCAGTACTTC. As protein: CASSVGQGTEQYF.

The V gene is TRBV24-1, the J gene TRBJ2-1, with 9 bases identical to TRBD2. The V gene's germline CDR1 is KGHDR and CDR2 SFDVKD. V shed 4 bases, J shed 3 bases, and the junction held 3 bases outside the gene matches. The CDR3 length is 15 residues. The CDR3 coding sequence is TGTGCCACCAGTGACCGTAGCGGGAGCTACAATGAGCAGTTCTTC. Residues: CATSDRSGSYNEQFF.

This chain uses TRBV2 with TRBJ2-1, with 8 positions matching TRBD2. The CDR3 has 16 residues. Germline-derived CDR1 and CDR2 are SNHLY and FYNNEI. V trimming: 7 bases; J trimming: 1 base; junction bases outside the gene matches: 9. The DNA for the CDR3 is TGTGCCAGCACCGAAGGAGGCGGGAGGTCCTACAATGAGCAGTTCTTC. This sequence encodes CASTEGGGRSYNEQFF.

This sequence joins TRBV6-5 and TRBJ2-7; D not certain. V shed 10 bases and J shed 6 bases, with 22 bases lying between them. CDR1 and CDR2 from the germline V gene are MNHEY and SVGAGI. The CDR3 sequence is 14 residues long. CDR3 coding DNA: TGTGCCACCCTTTTGACAAGCCTGGTCGGCGAGCAGTACTTC. This codes for CATLLTSLVGEQYF.

CDR3 sequence: CASSLVSGTDNSPLHF. CDR3 bases: TGCGCCAGCAGCTTGGTATCGGGGACAGATAATTCACCCCTCCACTTT. The chain employs TRBV5-1 and TRBJ1-6; 7 nucleotides agree with TRBD1. CDR3 length: 16 amino acids. The germline CDR1 and CDR2 sequences are SGHRS and YFSETQ. The V gene end was trimmed by 0 bases and the J gene end by 5 bases; junction bases not matched to a gene: 5. The full variable domain, its missing parts supplied by reference TRBV5-1 and TRBJ1-6, is KAGVTQTPRYLIKTRGQQVTLSCSPISGHRSVSWYQQTPGQGLQFLFEYFSETQRNKGNFPGRFSGRQFSNSRSEMNVSTLELGDSALYLCASSLVSGTDNSPLHFGNGTRLTVT.